The 25 T cell receptor beta chains given below trace back to one sample, sequenced in a study of T cells after yellow fever vaccination. MiXCR was run by TCRdb on the 5' RACE reads, yielding one entry per CDR3 protein. The sample lists more than 9,000 distinct CDR3 sequences; under 5% were seen once. The material was PBMCs, either bulk or a sorted T-cell subset (CD4+, CD8+, memory, or dextramer-sorted; not recorded which), obtained roughly 15 days after the first yellow fever vaccination. These receptor sequences come from a man between 18 and 29 years old who received the YFV17D yellow fever vaccine.

This clonotype was detected ten times or more. J is TRBJ1-1 and V is TRBV5-5; D is undetermined. Deletions cut 4 bases from V and 8 bases from J, with 15 bases between. The CDR3 contains 13 residues. CDR1 is SGHKS, CDR2 YYEKEE, per germline (reference sequence). CDR3 sequence reads: CASSRSPDAEAFF. CDR3 coding DNA: TGTGCCAGCAGCCGATCCCCGGACGCGGAAGCTTTCTTT.

By share, this clonotype ranks as medium-sized. The chain has TRBV5-1 and TRBJ2-7, with a weak D call TRBD2 (6 bases). The CDR3 runs 12 residues. Trimming cost V 1 base and J 5 bases, with 7 bases left between them. Germline V gene lookup returns CDR1 SGHRS and CDR2 YFSETQ. The CDR3 sequence is CASSLREDEQYF. In DNA form, the CDR3 reads TGCGCCAGCAGCTTGAGGGAGGACGAGCAGTACTTC.

By share, this clonotype counts as medium-sized. The chain links TRBV7-9 to TRBJ1-2; 7 bases match TRBD1. J was trimmed by 3 bases and V by 5 bases; bases with no gene match: 12. Germline-derived CDR1 and CDR2 are SEHNR and FQNEAQ (reference sequence). CDR3 length: 16 residues. The CDR3 loop reads CASSDGWGQSYYGYTF. For the CDR3, the DNA is TGTGCCAGCAGCGACGGTTGGGGACAGAGCTACTATGGCTACACCTTC.

The table lists this clonotype with many counts. Germline is not matched at one junction end, which may reflect a read error. The V gene is TRBV4-2, the J gene TRBJ2-3; D is unclear. The CDR3 is 11 amino acids. Germline V CDR1 and CDR2: LGHNA, YNFKEQ. CDR3 sequence: CASSQDQGPFF. DNA of the CDR3: TGTGCCAGCAGCCAAGATCAAGGGCCCTTTTTT.

The V gene is TRBV7-2, the J gene TRBJ2-3, with D unresolved. CDR1 and CDR2 from the germline V gene are SGHTA and FQGNSA. V was shortened by 1 base and J by 1 base, with 9 bases between the two germline ends. The CDR3 is 15 amino acids. The CDR3 DNA sequence: TGTGCCAGCAGCTTAGTGGCGCCCGGCACAGATACGCAGTATTTT. Its protein is CASSLVAPGTDTQYF. The full variable domain, in which reference TRBV7-2 and TRBJ2-3 provide the parts outside the CDR3, is GAGVSQSPSNKVTEKGKDVELRCDPISGHTALYWYRQSLGQGLEFLIYFQGNSAPDKSGLPSDRFSAERTGGSVSTLTIQRTQQEDSAVYLCASSLVAPGTDTQYFGPGTRLTVL.

This clonotype was recorded many times. CDR3 amino acids: CASSLVQNTGELFF. CDR3 coding DNA: TGTGCCAGCAGCTTGGTACAGAACACCGGGGAGCTGTTTTTT. The rearrangement joins TRBV5-4 to TRBJ2-2; D unresolved. The CDR3 covers 14 residues. Germline CDR1 and CDR2: SGHNT and YYREEE (reference sequence). V lost 0 bases to trimming and J lost 1 base, with 4 bases between them.

This clonotype was seen many times. At one boundary the junction diverges from the germline segment, which might be a read error. The chain joins TRBV29-1 to TRBJ1-2; no firm D call. The CDR3 spans 13 residues. The germline gives CDR1 SQVTM, CDR2 ANQGSEA. The CDR3 loop is CSVLEGQVITLAF. CDR3 DNA: TGCAGCGTTTTAGAGGGTCAGGTGATTACGTTGGCCTTC.

In this sample, this clonotype turned up a few times. The chain employs TRBV19 and TRBJ1-2, with D perhaps matching TRBD1 (5 bases). The ends were cut back, 5 bases at V and 8 bases at J, with 18 bases in the middle. Germline V gene data show CDR1 as LNHDA and CDR2 as SQIVND (reference sequence). The CDR3 sequence is 14 residues long. The CDR3 bases are TGTGCCAGTAGTCCCGGACAAGCGCCCACGGGCTACACCTTC. This translates into CASSPGQAPTGYTF.

This clonotype was counted ten times or more. This rearrangement joins TRBV20-1 to TRBJ2-2; the D is unclear. The CDR3 is 16 amino acids. Trimming shortened V by 0 bases and J by 7 bases, and 18 bases separated the two germline ends. The germline CDR1 and CDR2 sequences are DFQATT and SNEGSKA (reference sequence). This CDR3 reads CSARDKRTLLDGELFF. CDR3 sequence (DNA): TGCAGTGCTAGAGATAAACGGACCTTGTTGGACGGGGAGCTGTTTTTT.

This clonotype is labeled as medium-sized (0.01 to 0.1%). The genes are TRBV7-6 and TRBJ2-5; tentatively, D is TRBD2 (5 bases). V lost 6 bases and J lost 1, with 18 bases in between. The CDR3 runs to 16 residues. Germline assignment: CDR1 SGHVS and CDR2 FNYEAQ. The CDR3 nucleotides are TGTGCCAGCAGGCGGACTTATCAGCGGAGCCAAGAGACCCAGTACTTC. This translates into CASRRTYQRSQETQYF.

This clonotype was detected many times. The rearrangement joins TRBV5-6 to TRBJ1-4; D possibly corresponds to TRBD1 (5 bases). The germline V gene has CDR1 SGHDT and CDR2 YYEEEE. The CDR3 runs to 15 residues. Trimming pared 2 bases from V and 7 bases from J, leaving 15 bases between. CDR3 nucleotides: TGTGCCAGCAGCTTCTTATCCAGGGACGGTGAAAAACTGTTTTTT. Protein sequence: CASSFLSRDGEKLFF.

Ten or more counts support this clonotype. The genes are TRBV4-1 and TRBJ1-6; maybe TRBD1 (5 bases). Germline assignment: CDR1 MGHRA and CDR2 YSYEKL. The CDR3 is made up of 17 amino acids. Trimming shortened V by 1 base and J by 6 bases, and 16 bases separated the two germline ends. The CDR3 DNA reads as TGCGCCAGCAGCCAAGTATTGAGAGGGGCTCGTAATTCACCCCTCCACTTT. This gives the protein CASSQVLRGARNSPLHF.

This clonotype was counted at least ten times. The V call is TRBV7-9, the J call TRBJ1-1; no definite D call. Between the trimmed V and J ends, which lost 1 base and 4 bases, there was a span of 7 bases. The CDR3 is made up of 13 amino acids. Germline V gives CDR1 SEHNR, CDR2 FQNEAQ (reference sequence). Here the CDR3 reads CASSLGAVTEAFF. The CDR3, as DNA: TGTGCCAGCAGCTTAGGAGCAGTCACTGAAGCTTTCTTT.

This clonotype has ten or more counts. The chain is built from TRBV12-3 or TRBV12-4 and TRBJ1-3, with a tentative D call TRBD1 (5 bases). There are 16 residues in the CDR3. V lost 0 bases, J lost 1 base, and 10 bases lay in between. The CDR3, as DNA: TGTGCCAGCAGTTTAGCGCCCAGGGAGTCTGGAAACACCATATATTTT. Protein product: CASSLAPRESGNTIYF.

Sample share makes this clonotype medium-sized (0.01 to 0.1%). The rearrangement uses TRBV28 and TRBJ2-5, with TRBD1 matching over 8 bases. Germline CDR1 is MDHEN and CDR2 is SYDVKM. The trim removed 2 bases at V and 5 bases at J, leaving 4 bases unmatched. The CDR3 is made up of 14 amino acids. CDR3 sequence (DNA): TGTGCCAGCAGTTTACAGGGGGCATCGGAGACCCAGTACTTC. It yields the protein CASSLQGASETQYF.

This clonotype was recorded many times. The chain employs TRBV20-1 and TRBJ1-3, with D tentatively TRBD1 (6 bases). The V end was cut by 6 bases, the J end by 11 bases, with 17 bases between. Germline assignment: CDR1 DFQATT and CDR2 SNEGSKA (reference sequence). The CDR3 spans 12 residues. The CDR3 spells CSAQLQGTAIYF. For the CDR3, the DNA is TGCAGTGCGCAATTACAGGGAACCGCCATATATTTT.

This clonotype counts as medium-sized. V usage is TRBV5-1 and J usage is TRBJ2-7; 7 bases align to TRBD1. The CDR3 is 14 amino acids. V lost 4 bases to trimming and J lost 2 bases; unmatched junction nucleotides: 6. Germline CDR1 is SGHRS and CDR2 is YFSETQ. The CDR3 DNA reads as TGCGCCAGCAGCCCGGGACAGAGCACCTACGAGCAGTACGTC. Encoded protein: CASSPGQSTYEQYV.

This clonotype counts as medium-sized. The rearrangement uses TRBV2 and TRBJ2-5, with a tentative D call TRBD1 (6 bases). This CDR3 is built from 12 residues. The germline V and J ends were trimmed by 6 bases and 4 bases, with 9 bases remaining between them. The V gene's germline CDR1 is SNHLY and CDR2 FYNNEI. The CDR3 sequence is CASRDRGETQYF. CDR3 DNA sequence: TGTGCCAGCAGGGACAGAGGAGAGACCCAGTACTTC.

This clonotype has a count of ten or more. This rearrangement joins TRBV7-2 to TRBJ1-2; D not certain. V was cut by 1 base and J by 0 bases, with 12 bases left in between. Germline lookup yields CDR1 SGHTA and CDR2 FQGNSA. The CDR3 length is 16 residues. For the CDR3, the DNA is TGTGCCAGCAGCTTAGAGGCGGGGTGGGCTAACTATGGCTACACCTTC. As protein: CASSLEAGWANYGYTF.

This clonotype has at least ten counts. The chain combines TRBV18 with TRBJ2-3; 13 nucleotides line up with TRBD2. V was clipped by 2 bases and J by 3 bases; unmatched bases: 2. Germline values: CDR1 KGHSH, CDR2 LQKENI. The CDR3 runs to 16 residues. The CDR3 DNA reads TGTGCCAGCTCACCAACTAGCGGGGGGGCAACAGATACGCAGTATTTT. Translation: CASSPTSGGATDTQYF.

This clonotype was found many times. This sequence joins TRBV5-1 and TRBJ2-2; D not certain. The V end was cut by 0 bases, the J end by 6 bases, with 9 bases between. Germline-derived CDR1 and CDR2 are SGHRS and YFSETQ. The length of the CDR3 is 14 residues. The CDR3 DNA sequence: TGCGCCAGCAGCTTGGCCGCGAGAGCCGGGGAGCTGTTTTTT. This translates into CASSLAARAGELFF.

The chain employs TRBV3-1 and TRBJ1-5; possibly TRBD1 for D (6 bases). CDR1 LGHDT and CDR2 YNNKEL come from the germline V gene (reference sequence). Deletions cut 8 bases from V and 6 bases from J, with 23 bases between. The CDR3 covers 16 residues. CDR3 in amino acids: CASARGLGARSQPQHF. Here the CDR3 DNA reads TGTGCCAGCGCCCGGGGGCTGGGGGCACGTAGTCAGCCCCAGCATTTT.

This clonotype was recorded many times. The chain is built from TRBV6-5 and TRBJ1-1, with a weak D call TRBD1 (5 bases). Trimming removed 8 bases from V and 0 bases from J, with 13 bases in between. Germline values: CDR1 MNHEY, CDR2 SVGAGI. This CDR3 has 14 amino acids. CDR3 in DNA: TGTGCCAGCTACACCGGGACGGTGAACACTGAAGCTTTCTTT. Translated, it gives CASYTGTVNTEAFF.

J is TRBJ2-5 and V is TRBV12-3 or TRBV12-4, with D unresolved. The CDR3 length is 13 residues. V dropped 6 bases and J dropped 2 bases, with 10 bases sitting between them. The CDR3 bases are TGTGCCAGCAGGCTCAACGGGCAAGAGACCCAGTACTTC. Translation: CASRLNGQETQYF.

This clonotype was counted ten times or more. The chain has TRBV5-1 and TRBJ2-2; 14 positions agree with TRBD2. CDR3 size: 17 residues. CDR1 and CDR2 from the germline V gene are SGHRS and YFSETQ. V lost 4 bases to trimming and J lost 4 bases; unmatched junction nucleotides: 6. The CDR3 DNA reads TGCGCCAGCAGCCGGACTAGCGGGGGGCCGGGCACCGGGGAGCTGTTTTTT. Protein: CASSRTSGGPGTGELFF. The whole variable domain, remainder taken from reference TRBV5-1 and TRBJ2-2, is KAGVTQTPRYLIKTRGQQVTLSCSPISGHRSVSWYQQTPGQGLQFLFEYFSETQRNKGNFPGRFSGRQFSNSRSEMNVSTLELGDSALYLCASSRTSGGPGTGELFFGEGSRLTVL.